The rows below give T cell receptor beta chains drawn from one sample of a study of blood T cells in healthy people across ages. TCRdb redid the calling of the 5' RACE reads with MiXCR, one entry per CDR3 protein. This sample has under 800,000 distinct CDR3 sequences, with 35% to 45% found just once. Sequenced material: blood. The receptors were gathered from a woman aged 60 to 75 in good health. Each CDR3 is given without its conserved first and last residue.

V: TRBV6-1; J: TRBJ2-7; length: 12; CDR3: ASRKPGQGDEQY
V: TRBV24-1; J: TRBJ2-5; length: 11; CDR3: ATGPSSWDEQY
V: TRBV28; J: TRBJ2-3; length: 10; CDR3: ASSISTSAQY
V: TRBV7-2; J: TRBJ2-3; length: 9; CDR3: ASSPERPQY
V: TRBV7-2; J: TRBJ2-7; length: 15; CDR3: ASSSRTSGSSGHERY
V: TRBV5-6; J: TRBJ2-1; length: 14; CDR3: ASSFGGLSSYNEQF
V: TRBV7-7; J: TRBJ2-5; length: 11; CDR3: ANSLAPFETQY
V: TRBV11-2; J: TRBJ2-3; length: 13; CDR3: ASSFQVQVADTQY
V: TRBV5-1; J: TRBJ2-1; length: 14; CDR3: ASSQTGTATYNEQF
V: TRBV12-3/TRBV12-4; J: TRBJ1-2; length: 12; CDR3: ASSRGRTNYGYT
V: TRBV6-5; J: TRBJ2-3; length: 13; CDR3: ASSYSKKFTDTQY
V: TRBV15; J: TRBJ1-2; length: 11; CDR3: ATRDPGRYGYT
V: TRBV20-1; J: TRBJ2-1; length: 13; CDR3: SAPMPGLAGVAQF
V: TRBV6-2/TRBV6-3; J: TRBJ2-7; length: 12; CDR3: ASSTTGYPYEQY
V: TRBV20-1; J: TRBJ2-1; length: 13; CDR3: SARPWGTSWDEQF
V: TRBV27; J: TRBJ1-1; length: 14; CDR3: ASSIHWSSAGAEAF
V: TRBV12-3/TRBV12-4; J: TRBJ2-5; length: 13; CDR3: ASSLGRAGGETQY
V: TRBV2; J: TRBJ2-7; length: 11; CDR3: ASNLGRYNEQY
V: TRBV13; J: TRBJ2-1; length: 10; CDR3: ASSFQNNEQF
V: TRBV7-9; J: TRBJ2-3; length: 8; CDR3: ASSLLAGY
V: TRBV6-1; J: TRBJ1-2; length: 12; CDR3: ASSDPGGNYGYT
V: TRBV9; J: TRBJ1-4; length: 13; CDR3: ASSVEEAAYEKLF
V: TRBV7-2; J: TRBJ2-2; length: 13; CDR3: ASSPAAGRAGELF
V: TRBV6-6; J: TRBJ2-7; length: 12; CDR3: ASSYHRSSYEQY
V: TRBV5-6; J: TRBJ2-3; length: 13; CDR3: ASTRDRGQTDTQY
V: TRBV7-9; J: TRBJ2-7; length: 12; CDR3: ASSLQAAGYKQY
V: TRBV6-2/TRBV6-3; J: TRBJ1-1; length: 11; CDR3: APKAGAGTEAF
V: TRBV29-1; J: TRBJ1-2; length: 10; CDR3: SVDQGARGYT
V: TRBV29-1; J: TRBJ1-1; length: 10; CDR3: SVRGLNTEAF
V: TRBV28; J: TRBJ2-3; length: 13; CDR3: ASSLTSPVGDTQY
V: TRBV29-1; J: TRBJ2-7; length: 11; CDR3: SVSQGSSYEQY
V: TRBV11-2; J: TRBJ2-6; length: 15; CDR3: ASSLPRNGSRANVLT
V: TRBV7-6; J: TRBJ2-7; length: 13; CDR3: ASSPLGAGEYEQY
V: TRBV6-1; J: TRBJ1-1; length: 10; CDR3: ASSKTGWEAF
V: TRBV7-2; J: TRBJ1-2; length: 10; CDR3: ASSRDFYGYT
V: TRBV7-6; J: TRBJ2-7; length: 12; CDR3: ASSLAGVNYEQY
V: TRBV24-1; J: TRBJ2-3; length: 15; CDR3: ATSDLGGGLTTDTQY